Listed here are 13 T cell receptor beta chains from one sample, sequenced in a study of CXCR3-negative and CXCR3-positive naive CD8 T cells. Libraries of TRB cDNA were made by 5' RACE and carried UMIs. For each CDR3 protein, TCRdb gives one entry from its re-call of the 5' RACE reads, without DNA. Recorded for this sample: approximately 58,000 distinct CDR3 sequences. The sample consisted of naive CXCR3- CD8+ T cells from blood. The subset was: CD45RO-CCR7+CD27+CD95- naive CD8+ T cells lacking CXCR3 (TNR3-). The receptors were gathered from a human donor in good health. Some clones in this sample may be carry-over from other donors' samples.

The V call is TRBV12-3 or TRBV12-4, the J call TRBJ2-2; the D gene TCRdb calls, TRBD1, cannot be checked with no DNA. The CDR3 totals 15 residues. The chain's CDR3 is CASSFWDRGIGELFF.

This chain connects TRBV4-3 to TRBJ2-7; TCRdb's D gene call, TRBD2, goes unchecked for lack of DNA. CDR3 size: 16 residues. The germline V gene has CDR1 LGHNA and CDR2 YSLEER. CDR3 sequence: CASSQEEARGAYEQYF.

This chain links TRBV29-1 with TRBJ1-1; as DNA is missing, the TRBD1 call by TCRdb cannot be tested. The CDR3 has 15 amino acids. CDR1 and CDR2 (germline): SQVTM, ANQGSEA. The CDR3 sequence is CSPPGSRQANTEAFF.

The chain employs TRBV28 and TRBJ2-7; TCRdb returns TRBD2, unconfirmable since there is no DNA. Germline V gives CDR1 MDHEN, CDR2 SYDVKM. The CDR3 contains 14 residues. CDR3 protein: CASSPRGARVEQYF.

The chain is built from TRBV29-1 and TRBJ2-1; TCRdb outputs TRBD1, but without DNA this stays unchecked. The germline CDR1 and CDR2 sequences are SQVTM and ANQGSEA. CDR3 size: 13 residues. The CDR3 region is CSVTSGMVDEQFF.

This chain connects TRBV29-1 to TRBJ2-3; TCRdb calls TRBD2, which cannot be checked without DNA. The length of the CDR3 is 15 residues. The germline CDR1 and CDR2 sequences are SQVTM and ANQGSEA. The CDR3 is CSVEPLAGYTDTQYF.

The rearrangement uses TRBV29-1 and TRBJ1-3; the D call of TRBD1 rests on TCRdb alone, since no DNA is present to check it. This CDR3 region has 13 residues. The germline gives CDR1 SQVTM, CDR2 ANQGSEA. The CDR3 loop reads CSVKWGTGNTIYF.

The chain couples TRBV5-1 to TRBJ2-2; TCRdb reports TRBD2, a call that lacks DNA to check it against. In germline, CDR1 is SGHRS, CDR2 YFSETQ. CDR3 length: 17 amino acids. CDR3 sequence reads: CASSLVGLAPNTGELFF.

The chain has TRBV20-1 and TRBJ2-5. Germline-derived CDR1 and CDR2 are DFQATT and SNEGSKA (reference sequence). This CDR3 has 14 amino acids. The CDR3 is CSVQGHQEVKTQYF.

CDR3 loop: CSEPTGGYRTDTQYF. This chain links TRBV29-1 with TRBJ2-3; no DNA is available, so the TRBD1 call from TCRdb remains unchecked. There are 15 residues in the CDR3. The germline gives CDR1 SQVTM, CDR2 ANQGSEA.

The chain is built from TRBV7-9 and TRBJ2-3; the D gene TCRdb calls, TRBD1, cannot be checked with no DNA. Germline V gene lookup returns CDR1 SEHNR and CDR2 FQNEAQ (reference sequence). There are 15 residues in the CDR3. CDR3 region: CASSLAGQGTDTQYF.

The chain recombines TRBV7-6 with TRBJ2-7. CDR1 and CDR2 from the germline V gene are SGHVS and FNYEAQ. The CDR3 is 15 residues long. CDR3 amino acids: CASSSLIGRTYEQYF.

The V and J genes are TRBV9 and TRBJ2-1. Germline V gives CDR1 SGDLS, CDR2 YYNGEE. The CDR3 runs 15 residues. The CDR3 sequence is CASSVGTFLADEQFF.